The 28 T cell receptor beta chains below all came from one sample that was sequenced in a study of cytomegalovirus exposure and HLA in healthy donors. The method was immunoSEQ multiplex PCR; TCRdb's version includes in-frame clones alone and lacks a portion of them. The profile shows 100,000 to 150,000 clones, around 94% of them singletons. Sequenced material: PBMCs. The receptors were gathered from a woman aged 18-29 years in good health and CMV-seronegative.

This chain joins TRBV6-6 and TRBJ2-3; TRBD1 matches at 12 bases. J gave up 4 bases and V 6 bases, and 5 bases lay outside the gene matches. There are 15 residues in the CDR3. Looked up from germline, CDR1 is MNHNY and CDR2 is SVGAGI (reference sequence). The CDR3: CASSPGTGGSDTQYF. The CDR3, as DNA: TGTGCCAGCAGCCCCGGGACAGGGGGCTCAGATACGCAGTATTTT.

The V gene is TRBV2, the J gene TRBJ2-3; 9 bases fit TRBD2. The CDR3 runs 14 residues. Germline CDR1 SNHLY, CDR2 FYNNEI. V shed 6 bases, J shed 3 bases, and the junction held 4 bases outside the gene matches. CDR3 amino acids: CASSVSGGTDTQYF. In DNA form, the CDR3 reads TGTGCCAGCAGCGTTAGCGGGGGAACAGATACGCAGTATTTT.

The chain is built from TRBV5-6 and TRBJ1-3; no definite D call. Between the trimmed V and J ends, which lost 0 bases and 4 bases, there was a span of 11 bases. Per germline, CDR1 SGHDT and CDR2 YYEEEE. This CDR3 contains 15 residues. The CDR3 is CASSLALARGNTIYF. In DNA form, the CDR3 reads TGTGCCAGCAGCTTGGCCCTGGCGCGGGGAAACACCATATATTTT.

The rearrangement joins TRBV2 to TRBJ2-7; TRBD2 aligns across 8 bases. The V gene end was trimmed by 6 bases and the J gene end by 4 bases; junction bases not matched to a gene: 8. The CDR3 totals 14 residues. CDR1 SNHLY and CDR2 FYNNEI come from the germline V gene. DNA of the CDR3: TGTGCCAGCAGCCAACTAGCGGAATTATACGAGCAGTACTTC. Encoded protein: CASSQLAELYEQYF.

The rearrangement joins TRBV14 to TRBJ1-5, with D perhaps matching TRBD1 (5 bases). The V and J ends lost 3 bases and 6 bases respectively, with 9 bases between them. The CDR3 consists of 13 residues. Looked up from germline, CDR1 is SGHDN and CDR2 is FVKESK. CDR3 sequence: CASSQQGGQPQHF. The CDR3 coding sequence is TGTGCCAGCAGCCAGCAGGGAGGTCAGCCCCAGCATTTT.

This chain joins TRBV2 and TRBJ2-5, with 14 positions matching TRBD2. CDR1 SNHLY and CDR2 FYNNEI come from the germline V gene. There are 16 residues in the CDR3. V lost 5 bases to trimming and J lost 4 bases; unmatched junction nucleotides: 6. The CDR3: CASSRRLAGGPETQYF. DNA for the CDR3: TGTGCCAGCAGTAGACGACTAGCGGGAGGGCCAGAGACCCAGTACTTC.

The chain recombines TRBV2 with TRBJ1-1; 11 bases align to TRBD1. The CDR3 runs 16 residues. V was clipped by 4 bases and J by 3 bases; unmatched bases: 7. The germline CDR1 and CDR2 sequences are SNHLY and FYNNEI. The CDR3 reads CASSAGTGGSDTEAFF. The CDR3 DNA is TGTGCCAGCAGTGCGGGGACAGGGGGAAGTGACACTGAAGCTTTCTTT.

The rearrangement links TRBV28 to TRBJ1-2, with 7 bases lining up with TRBD1. This CDR3 spans 14 amino acids. Looked up from germline, CDR1 is MDHEN and CDR2 is SYDVKM. V was pared by 5 bases and J by 0 bases, with 3 bases of the junction left unmatched. The CDR3 spells CASSQDRTNYGYTF. The CDR3 bases are TGTGCCAGCAGTCAGGACAGGACTAACTATGGCTACACCTTC.

This rearrangement joins TRBV9 to TRBJ2-7; 7 bases are shared with TRBD2. V shed 4 bases, J shed 2 bases, and the junction held 9 bases outside the gene matches. The CDR3 length is 15 residues. Germline loops: CDR1 SGDLS, CDR2 YYNGEE. CDR3 loop: CASSPGGTFTYEQYF. The CDR3 DNA sequence: TGTGCCAGCAGCCCGGGGGGAACGTTTACCTACGAGCAGTACTTC.

The J gene is TRBJ1-4, the V gene TRBV5-1, with D possibly being TRBD1 (5 bases). Germline lookup yields CDR1 SGHRS and CDR2 YFSETQ. Trimming removed 6 bases at V and 3 bases at J, with 15 bases between. The CDR3 is 15 amino acids. Here the CDR3 DNA reads TGCGCCAGCAACCCAATGGGAGGGGCTAATGAAAAACTGTTTTTT. The encoded protein is CASNPMGGANEKLFF.

V is TRBV2 and J is TRBJ1-3, with D tentatively TRBD1 (5 bases). V gave up 6 bases and J gave up 4 bases, with 13 bases separating them. This CDR3 is 14 amino acids long. CDR1 is SNHLY, CDR2 FYNNEI, per germline. The CDR3 reads CASSQGNEGNTIYF. In DNA, the CDR3 is TGTGCCAGCAGCCAGGGTAACGAAGGAAACACCATATATTTT.

A few counts support this clone. The rearrangement joins TRBV6-1 to TRBJ2-5, with TRBD2 matching 7 bases. With V trimmed by 0 bases and J by 4 bases, 8 bases remained unmatched. The CDR3 spans 16 residues. CDR1 and CDR2 from the germline V gene are MNHNS and SASEGT. The CDR3 protein is CASSEAKLKRGETQYF. CDR3 in DNA: TGTGCCAGCAGTGAAGCGAAGTTAAAGCGGGGAGAGACCCAGTACTTC.

The chain carries TRBV2 and TRBJ1-1, with TRBD1 as a possible D gene (5 bases). With 4 bases removed from V and 1 base from J, the gap between germline ends came to 7 bases. Germline V gene data show CDR1 as SNHLY and CDR2 as FYNNEI. The CDR3 has 13 residues. CDR3 protein: CASSGTSNTEAFF. The CDR3 nucleotides are TGTGCCAGCAGTGGGACATCGAACACTGAAGCTTTCTTT.

This chain connects TRBV4-2 to TRBJ2-7; TRBD2 agrees at 9 bases. CDR1 LGHNA and CDR2 YNFKEQ come from the germline V gene. There are 15 residues in the CDR3. J gave up 2 bases and V 0 bases, and 2 bases lay outside the gene matches. As DNA, the CDR3 is TGTGCCAGCAGCCAAGAAAGACTAGCGGCCTACGAGCAGTACTTC. Translated, it gives CASSQERLAAYEQYF.

J is TRBJ2-1 and V is TRBV2; 12 nucleotides line up with TRBD2. The CDR3 is 15 amino acids. CDR1 and CDR2 from the germline V gene are SNHLY and FYNNEI. V lost 6 bases and J lost 8; bases outside the gene matches: 8. DNA of the CDR3: TGTGCCAGCAGGCCGACTAGCGGGAGAGACCATGAGCAGTTCTTC. It codes for CASRPTSGRDHEQFF.

The rearrangement links TRBV2 to TRBJ2-4, with D tentatively TRBD2 (5 bases). V was pared by 1 base and J by 8 bases, with 9 bases between. The length of the CDR3 is 13 residues. The germline V gene has CDR1 SNHLY and CDR2 FYNNEI. The CDR3 here is CASSEGGSHIQYF. The CDR3 DNA sequence: TGTGCCAGCAGTGAAGGCGGGTCCCACATTCAGTACTTC.

V and J are TRBV28 and TRBJ1-1, with TRBD1 matching over 9 bases. V was pared by 9 bases and J by 2 bases, with 7 bases of the junction left unmatched. Germline loops: CDR1 MDHEN, CDR2 SYDVKM. The CDR3 runs 14 residues. For the CDR3, the DNA is TGTGCCAGTTATTTGACAGGGGGTAACACTGAAGCTTTCTTT. As protein: CASYLTGGNTEAFF.

The chain recombines TRBV9 with TRBJ1-5; D unresolved. In germline, CDR1 is SGDLS, CDR2 YYNGEE. This CDR3 contains 15 residues. V shed 2 bases and J shed 3 bases, with 12 bases lying between them. Here the CDR3 reads CASSVGSGDNQPQHF. The CDR3 DNA sequence: TGTGCCAGCAGCGTTGGGAGTGGTGACAATCAGCCCCAGCATTTT.

This clone was seen only once. This rearrangement joins TRBV4-1 to TRBJ1-4, with 10 bases fitting TRBD1. CDR1 and CDR2 (germline): MGHRA, YSYEKL. With 6 bases clipped from V and 3 bases from J, the junction kept 4 bases outside the gene matches. This CDR3 is 15 amino acids long. CDR3 sequence: CASRRQGAANEKLFF. CDR3 sequence (DNA): TGCGCCAGCAGAAGACAGGGGGCAGCTAATGAAAAACTGTTTTTT.

The chain joins TRBV6-5 to TRBJ2-2, with 7 bases that match TRBD1. The CDR3 runs to 15 residues. With 6 bases clipped from V and 8 bases from J, the junction kept 12 bases outside the gene matches. Germline lookup yields CDR1 MNHEY and CDR2 SVGAGI. The DNA for the CDR3 is TGTGCCAGCAGCCTCTCTGGACAGGCCGGTGGGGAGCTGTTTTTT. Translated, it gives CASSLSGQAGGELFF.

V gene TRBV7-3 combines with J gene TRBJ2-3; D possibly corresponds to TRBD2 (6 bases). The CDR3 has 14 amino acids. The V end lost 4 bases, the J end lost 6 bases, and 14 bases lay between the germline ends. Germline V lookup: CDR1 SGHTA, CDR2 FQGTGA. For the CDR3, the DNA is TGTGCCAGCAGCTCGACCCCTCGGGGGGATACGCAGTATTTT. It translates to CASSSTPRGDTQYF.

This clone has more than one count but fewer than ten. The CDR3 DNA reads TGTGCCAGCAGCTTAGGGCAGAGCGGATATTCACCCCTCCACTTT. Translating it yields CASSLGQSGYSPLHF. The chain recombines TRBV5-4 with TRBJ1-6; D gene uncertain. The CDR3 is made up of 15 amino acids. Germline V gene data show CDR1 as SGHNT and CDR2 as YYREEE (reference sequence). Trimming took 2 bases from V and 8 from J, leaving 14 bases between them.

The rearrangement uses TRBV2 and TRBJ2-6; perhaps TRBD1 as D (7 bases). Trimming removed 8 bases from V and 2 bases from J, with 10 bases in between. This CDR3 is built from 14 residues. Germline assignment: CDR1 SNHLY and CDR2 FYNNEI. The CDR3 region is CASRGTAGANVLTF. In DNA form, the CDR3 reads TGTGCCAGCCGGGGGACAGCTGGGGCCAACGTCCTGACTTTC. The variable domain in full, completed from reference TRBV2 and TRBJ2-6, reads EPEVTQTPSHQVTQMGQEVILRCVPISNHLYFYWYRQILGQKVEFLVSFYNNEISEKSEIFDDQFSVERPDGSNFTLKIRSTKLEDSAMYFCASRGTAGANVLTFGAGSRLTVL.

The chain couples TRBV5-4 to TRBJ1-4, with 9 bases lining up with TRBD1. Germline V gives CDR1 SGHNT, CDR2 YYREEE (reference sequence). Trimming removed 2 bases from V and 8 bases from J; junction bases left unmatched: 13. The CDR3 length is 17 residues. CDR3 protein: CASSLSTGGGGVEKLFF. DNA for the CDR3: TGTGCCAGCAGCTTATCAACAGGGGGCGGAGGGGTGGAAAAACTGTTTTTT.

This clone was seen only a few times. The rearrangement joins TRBV5-1 to TRBJ2-7; TRBD2 might be the D (6 bases). The CDR3 has 17 residues. V shed 4 bases and J shed 6 bases, with 26 bases lying between them. Germline V gene sequence: CDR1 SGHRS, CDR2 YFSETQ. CDR3 in DNA: TGCGCCAGCAGCCACGCTATTAAGGGGAGGCGGCCTTCCGAGCAGTACTTC. Translation: CASSHAIKGRRPSEQYF. The whole variable domain, filled in from reference TRBV5-1 and TRBJ2-7, reads KAGVTQTPRYLIKTRGQQVTLSCSPISGHRSVSWYQQTPGQGLQFLFEYFSETQRNKGNFPGRFSGRQFSNSRSEMNVSTLELGDSALYLCASSHAIKGRRPSEQYFGPGTRLTVT.

V is TRBV6-1 and J is TRBJ2-1, with 9 bases matching TRBD1. With 1 base clipped from V and 7 bases from J, the junction kept 2 bases outside the gene matches. Germline CDR1 reads MNHNS; CDR2 reads SASEGT. The CDR3 length is 14 residues. The CDR3: CASSEGQGGNEQFF. In nucleotides, the CDR3 is TGTGCCAGCAGTGAAGGACAGGGGGGGAATGAGCAGTTCTTC.

The chain is built from TRBV4-1 and TRBJ2-4; D perhaps matches TRBD2 (5 bases). Germline lookup yields CDR1 MGHRA and CDR2 YSYEKL. The CDR3 is 15 residues long. The V and J ends lost 0 bases and 6 bases respectively, with 12 bases between them. For the CDR3, the DNA is TGCGCCAGCAGCCAAGATGAGCGACTATCAAACATTCAGTACTTC. This gives the protein CASSQDERLSNIQYF.

J is TRBJ1-2 and V is TRBV29-1; D is uncertain. This CDR3 is built from 11 residues. Germline values: CDR1 SQVTM, CDR2 ANQGSEA. V lost 5 bases and J 6 bases, leaving 10 bases between the germline ends. CDR3 loop: CSVPRGNGYTF. The CDR3 nucleotides are TGCAGCGTTCCCCGGGGTAATGGCTACACCTTC.